Each of the 20 T cell receptor beta chains below was sequenced from the same sample in a study of T-cell reconstitution after alpha-beta-depleted transplantation in children. This sample's TCRbeta library carried unique molecular identifier barcodes. TCRdb re-called the PCR reads with MiXCR, one entry per CDR3 protein. The table shows some 600,000 distinct CDR3 sequences, with over 10% occurring only once. Source: PBMCs, mostly from graft donor cells, taken 360 days after TCRalphabeta/CD19-depleted stem cell transplant. These receptors all come from a male patient aged 10 to 17 who had a stem cell transplant for acute myeloid leukemia, so the T cells may come from the graft donor.

The chain joins TRBV6-5 to TRBJ2-5, with TRBD2 matching over 7 bases. Looked up from germline, CDR1 is MNHEY and CDR2 is SVGAGI. CDR3 length equals 15 residues. V lost 2 bases to trimming and J lost 6 bases; unmatched junction nucleotides: 9. The CDR3 nucleotides are TGTGCCAGCAGTTACCCAGGACTAGAGTGGAAGACCCAGTACTTC. As protein: CASSYPGLEWKTQYF.

In this sample, this clonotype turned up many times. Sequence at one end of the junction differs from germline and may be a read error. The chain carries TRBV14 and TRBJ2-1; 11 nucleotides match TRBD1. CDR1 is SGHDN, CDR2 FVKESK, per germline. This CDR3 comprises 14 residues. Written as DNA, the CDR3 is TGTGCCAGCAGCCTACAAAGGACAGGGGGCAGCTTGGTCTTC. It codes for CASSLQRTGGSLVF.

This clonotype came up a few times. The chain combines TRBV6-5 with TRBJ2-5; no firm D call. CDR3 size: 14 residues. V lost 4 bases, J lost 0 bases, and 9 bases lay in between. The germline gives CDR1 MNHEY, CDR2 SVGAGI. The CDR3 here is CASSSGAHQETQYF. Here the CDR3 DNA reads TGTGCCAGCAGTTCTGGAGCACACCAAGAGACCCAGTACTTC.

This sequence joins TRBV7-2 and TRBJ2-3, with 9 bases that match TRBD2. The germline V gene encodes CDR1 SGHTA and CDR2 FQGNSA. Losses at the gene ends were 5 bases for V and 10 bases for J; bases not matched to a gene: 10. The CDR3 sequence is 14 residues long. The CDR3 is CASSPRTSVVSQYF. Written as DNA, the CDR3 is TGTGCCAGCAGCCCACGGACTAGCGTCGTTTCGCAGTATTTT. The entire variable domain, with the rest obtained from reference TRBV7-2 and TRBJ2-3, is as follows: GAGVSQSPSNKVTEKGKDVELRCDPISGHTALYWYRQSLGQGLEFLIYFQGNSAPDKSGLPSDRFSAERTGGSVSTLTIQRTQQEDSAVYLCASSPRTSVVSQYFGPGTRLTVL.

This clonotype showed up just a few times. The chain has TRBV19 and TRBJ2-7; a possible D gene is TRBD1 (6 bases). Germline CDR1 LNHDA, CDR2 SQIVND (reference sequence). V was pared by 5 bases and J by 3 bases, with 26 bases between. This CDR3 is 18 amino acids long. The CDR3, as DNA: TGTGCCAGTAGTGCCGGGACACTGAACGCTAGGGGGTTCTACGAGCAGTACTTC. It encodes CASSAGTLNARGFYEQYF.

In its sample, this clonotype was seen a few times. The J gene is TRBJ2-7, the V gene TRBV7-2, with D possibly matching TRBD2 (5 bases). Germline values: CDR1 SGHTA, CDR2 FQGNSA. The V end was cut by 5 bases, the J end by 4 bases, with 18 bases between. CDR3 size: 15 residues. The CDR3 DNA follows: TGTGCCAGCAGCCTAACAGCGACTATCGGTTACGAGCAGTACTTC. It translates to CASSLTATIGYEQYF.

This clonotype was observed at least ten times. The V call is TRBV4-3, the J call TRBJ2-7, with TRBD2 as a possible D gene (5 bases). Germline CDR1 is LGHNA and CDR2 is YSLEER. With 3 bases removed from V and 0 bases from J, the gap between germline ends came to 18 bases. This CDR3 spans 17 amino acids. The CDR3 nucleotides read TGCGCCAGCAGCCAGGGTCGGACTGCCGCCGTCTCCTACGAGCAGTACTTC. Its protein is CASSQGRTAAVSYEQYF.

This clonotype turned up a few times. The chain carries TRBV7-2 and TRBJ2-1; 7 nucleotides align to TRBD1. In germline, CDR1 is SGHTA, CDR2 FQGNSA. The CDR3 length is 14 residues. V was clipped by 10 bases and J by 5 bases; unmatched bases: 11. In DNA form, the CDR3 reads TGTGCCACCAAGACTGGGACAGACCACAATGAGCAGTTCTTC. This sequence encodes CATKTGTDHNEQFF.

This clonotype was seen more than once but under ten times. The chain carries TRBV20-1 and TRBJ2-2, with TRBD1 matching 7 bases. This CDR3 is 16 amino acids long. Germline lookup yields CDR1 DFQATT and CDR2 SNEGSKA (reference sequence). The V gene end was trimmed by 0 bases and the J gene end by 4 bases; junction bases not matched to a gene: 8. The CDR3 DNA reads TGCAGTGCTAGAGAAACAGGGGCCAGTGTCACCGGGGAGCTGTTTTTT. It specifies CSARETGASVTGELFF.

This clonotype appeared a few times. The chain joins TRBV21-1 to TRBJ2-7; the table's D call, TRBD1, was not checked against the DNA. TRBV21-1 is classified as a pseudogene. The CDR3 is 14 amino acids. This CDR3 reads CASSKGIGIGEQYF. CDR3 in DNA: TGTGCCAGCAGCAAAGGTATAGGGATAGGCGAGCAGTACTTC.

This clonotype was recorded many times. The V gene is TRBV12-3 or TRBV12-4, the J gene TRBJ2-1; 7 nucleotides match TRBD2. Trimming cost V 3 bases and J 1 base; bases outside gene matches: 3. This CDR3 comprises 15 residues. The CDR3 protein is CASSFISGSYNEQFF. DNA of the CDR3: TGTGCCAGCAGTTTTATTAGCGGGTCCTACAATGAGCAGTTCTTC.

This clonotype was seen a few times. V and J are TRBV4-3 and TRBJ2-2; 11 nucleotides align to TRBD2. The CDR3 spans 17 residues. Germline V gene lookup returns CDR1 LGHNA and CDR2 YSLEER. V shed 4 bases and J 4 bases; nucleotides not matched to a gene: 8. The CDR3 DNA reads TGCGCCAGCAGCCGCCCGGGGACTAGCGGAAGCACCGGGGAGCTGTTTTTT. Protein: CASSRPGTSGSTGELFF.

This clonotype showed up just a few times. The rearrangement links TRBV5-1 to TRBJ2-7; 7 positions match TRBD1. Germline V gene lookup returns CDR1 SGHRS and CDR2 YFSETQ. Losses at the gene ends were 4 bases for V and 3 bases for J; bases not matched to a gene: 16. The CDR3 is 17 amino acids. DNA of the CDR3: TGCGCCAGCAGCGCCGGACTTGGGACAGAAGGACTCTACGAGCAGTACTTC. Protein: CASSAGLGTEGLYEQYF.

Many counts were recorded for this clonotype. The rearrangement uses TRBV7-8 and TRBJ2-7; D gene ambiguous. Trimming removed 4 bases at V and 7 bases at J, with 26 bases between. This CDR3 region has 17 residues. From germline, CDR1 is SGHVS and CDR2 FQNEAQ. As DNA, the CDR3 is TGTGCCAGCAGCTCGAAATTCCAGGATCCGGGTAGAGATGAGCAGTACTTC. Translating gives CASSSKFQDPGRDEQYF.

This clonotype was seen only a few times. The rearrangement links TRBV20-1 to TRBJ2-5; TRBD2 matches 14 bases. Trimming at V came to 3 bases and at J to 3 bases, leaving 12 bases not matched to a gene. This CDR3 contains 18 residues. Germline V gene lookup returns CDR1 DFQATT and CDR2 SNEGSKA (reference sequence). CDR3 amino acids: CSASEGLAGVLPEETQYF. DNA of the CDR3: TGCAGTGCTAGTGAGGGACTAGCGGGAGTTCTACCGGAAGAGACCCAGTACTTC.

The J gene is TRBJ1-1, the V gene TRBV29-1; D gene uncertain. The ends were cut back, 7 bases at V and 0 bases at J, with 9 bases in the middle. The CDR3 extends over 12 amino acids. Per germline, CDR1 SQVTM and CDR2 ANQGSEA. The DNA of the CDR3 is TGCAGCGCCGGACGGATGAACACTGAAGCTTTCTTT. Its protein is CSAGRMNTEAFF.

The chain combines TRBV15 with TRBJ1-1; D may be TRBD1 (5 bases). This CDR3 has 15 amino acids. V was clipped by 1 base and J by 3 bases, with 12 bases between them. Germline V gene sequence: CDR1 LNHNV, CDR2 YYDKDF (reference sequence). In nucleotides, the CDR3 is TGTGCCACCAGCAGAGCACAAGGGGTAGACACTGAAGCTTTCTTT. It is translated as CATSRAQGVDTEAFF.

This clonotype was recorded only once. The rearrangement uses TRBV30 and TRBJ2-7; a weak D match, TRBD2 (7 bases). The V and J ends lost 4 bases and 5 bases respectively, with 15 bases between them. The CDR3 is 13 residues long. Germline CDR1 and CDR2: GTSNPN and SVGIG (reference sequence). Here the CDR3 reads CAWNGGLRDEQYF. CDR3 nucleotides: TGTGCCTGGAACGGGGGGCTCAGGGACGAGCAGTACTTC.

The chain combines TRBV12-3 or TRBV12-4 with TRBJ1-2; 8 positions match TRBD1. V lost 8 bases to trimming and J lost 2 bases; unmatched junction nucleotides: 4. CDR3 size: 13 residues. CDR3 sequence reads: CASRGQDNYGYTF. The CDR3 coding sequence is TGTGCCAGCCGGGGACAGGACAACTATGGCTACACCTTC.

The chain couples TRBV7-6 to TRBJ2-1; D remains ambiguous. Trimming stripped 1 base from V and 0 bases from J, with 10 bases between. The CDR3 totals 16 residues. The germline V gene encodes CDR1 SGHVS and CDR2 FNYEAQ. The CDR3 loop is CASSLVPTSSYNEQFF. The CDR3 bases are TGTGCCAGCAGCTTAGTACCGACGAGCTCCTACAATGAGCAGTTCTTC.